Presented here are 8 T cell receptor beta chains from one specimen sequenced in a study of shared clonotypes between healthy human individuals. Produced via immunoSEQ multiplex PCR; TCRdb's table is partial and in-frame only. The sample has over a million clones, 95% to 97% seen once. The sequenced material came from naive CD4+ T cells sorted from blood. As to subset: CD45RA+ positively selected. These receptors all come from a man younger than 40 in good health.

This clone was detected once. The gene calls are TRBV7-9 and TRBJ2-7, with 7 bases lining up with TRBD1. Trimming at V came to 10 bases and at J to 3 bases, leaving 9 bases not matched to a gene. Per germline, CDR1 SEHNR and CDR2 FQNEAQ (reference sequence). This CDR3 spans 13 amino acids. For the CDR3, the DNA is TGTGCCATCGACCGGGACAGCAACTACGAGCAGTACTTC. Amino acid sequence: CAIDRDSNYEQYF.

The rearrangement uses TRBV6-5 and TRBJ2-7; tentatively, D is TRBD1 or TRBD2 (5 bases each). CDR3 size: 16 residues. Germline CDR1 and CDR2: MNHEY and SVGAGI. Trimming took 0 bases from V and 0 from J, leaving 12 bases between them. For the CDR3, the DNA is TGTGCCAGCAGTTACTCGTTCCCCGGGACCTCCTACGAGCAGTACTTC. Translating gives CASSYSFPGTSYEQYF.

The CDR3 here is CASRLLDKETQYF. DNA of the CDR3: TGTGCCAGCAGGCTCCTGGACAAAGAGACCCAGTACTTC. This rearrangement joins TRBV6-5 to TRBJ2-5; tentatively, D is TRBD1 (5 bases). The germline CDR1 and CDR2 sequences are MNHEY and SVGAGI. Trimming shortened V by 6 bases and J by 3 bases, and 11 bases separated the two germline ends. The CDR3 has 13 amino acids.

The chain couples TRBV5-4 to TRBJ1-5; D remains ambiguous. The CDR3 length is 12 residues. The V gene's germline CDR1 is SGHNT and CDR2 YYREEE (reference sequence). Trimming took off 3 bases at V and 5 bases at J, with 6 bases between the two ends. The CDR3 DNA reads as TGTGCCAGCAGCTCCCGAGATCAGCCCCAGCATTTT. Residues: CASSSRDQPQHF. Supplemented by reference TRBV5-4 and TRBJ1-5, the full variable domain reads ETGVTQSPTHLIKTRGQQVTLRCSSQSGHNTVSWYQQALGQGPQFIFQYYREEENGRGNFPPRFSGLQFPNYSSELNVNALELDDSALYLCASSSRDQPQHFGDGTRLSIL.

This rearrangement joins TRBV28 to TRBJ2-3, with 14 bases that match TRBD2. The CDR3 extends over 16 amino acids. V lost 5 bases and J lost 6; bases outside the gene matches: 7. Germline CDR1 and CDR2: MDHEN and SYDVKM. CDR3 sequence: CASSRLAGGRLDTQYF. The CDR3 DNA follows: TGTGCCAGCAGTAGACTAGCGGGAGGGAGGTTGGATACGCAGTATTTT.

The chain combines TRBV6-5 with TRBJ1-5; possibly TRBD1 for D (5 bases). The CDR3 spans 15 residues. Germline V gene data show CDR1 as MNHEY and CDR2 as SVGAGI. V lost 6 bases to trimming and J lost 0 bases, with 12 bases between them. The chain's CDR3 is CASRRQRNSNQPQHF. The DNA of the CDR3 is TGTGCCAGCAGGCGACAGCGAAATAGCAATCAGCCCCAGCATTTT.

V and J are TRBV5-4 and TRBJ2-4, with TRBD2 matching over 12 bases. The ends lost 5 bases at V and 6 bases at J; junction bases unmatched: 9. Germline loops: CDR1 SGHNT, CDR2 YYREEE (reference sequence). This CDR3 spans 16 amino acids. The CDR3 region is CASSPGLAGTGNIQYF. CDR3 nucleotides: TGTGCCAGCAGTCCTGGACTAGCGGGAACAGGAAACATTCAGTACTTC. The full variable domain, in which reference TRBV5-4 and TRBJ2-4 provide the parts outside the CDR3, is ETGVTQSPTHLIKTRGQQVTLRCSSQSGHNTVSWYQQALGQGPQFIFQYYREEENGRGNFPPRFSGLQFPNYSSELNVNALELDDSALYLCASSPGLAGTGNIQYFGAGTRLSVL.

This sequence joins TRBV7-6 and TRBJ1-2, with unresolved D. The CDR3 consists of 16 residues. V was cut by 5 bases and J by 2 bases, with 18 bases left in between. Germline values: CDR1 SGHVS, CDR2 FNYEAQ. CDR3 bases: TGTGCCAGCAGCCAATTTTCCGGGCGCCTAAACTATGGCTACACCTTC. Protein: CASSQFSGRLNYGYTF.